The rows below give T cell receptor beta chains drawn from one sample of a study of CD8 T cells in Susac syndrome. TCRdb independently ran MiXCR on the immunoSEQ multiplex PCR reads; one entry per CDR3 protein. The sample gives 70,000 or so distinct CDR3 sequences, 85% to 95% of which show up once; about 0.25% is in the top ten. The sample was CD8+ T cells from PBMCs. These receptors were taken from a human donor in good health. Each CDR3 is given with its conserved first and last residue. D genes are given only for firm matches. Size tells how often a clone was seen (once, few, many) or the class of an expanded clone, and some rows leave it out.

clone size: -; D gene: -; V gene: TRBV30; J gene: TRBJ2-2; CDR3 protein: CAWGTAHNTGELFF
clone size: -; D gene: -; V gene: TRBV2; J gene: TRBJ2-5; CDR3 protein: CATAGGQETQYF
clone size: -; D gene: -; V gene: TRBV19; J gene: TRBJ2-5; CDR3 protein: CASSKQLGETQYF
clone size: -; D gene: -; V gene: TRBV18; J gene: TRBJ2-5; CDR3 protein: CASSPPFGRSIEETQYF
clone size: -; D gene: TRBD1; V gene: TRBV4-1; J gene: TRBJ2-7; CDR3 protein: CASSPPGTVYEQYF
clone size: -; D gene: -; V gene: TRBV24-1; J gene: TRBJ2-1; CDR3 protein: CATSDNGLLNEQFF
clone size: once; D gene: -; V gene: TRBV29-1; J gene: TRBJ2-5; CDR3 protein: CSAPGLTQETQYF
clone size: -; D gene: TRBD1; V gene: TRBV7-9; J gene: TRBJ1-2; CDR3 protein: CASSRDRGHLGYTF
clone size: -; D gene: -; V gene: TRBV24-1; J gene: TRBJ2-1; CDR3 protein: CATSDYSTRVVDEQFF
clone size: -; D gene: -; V gene: TRBV3-1; J gene: TRBJ2-3; CDR3 protein: CASSQEEGLSGTDTQYF
clone size: once; D gene: -; V gene: TRBV6-5; J gene: TRBJ1-1; CDR3 protein: CASSSGQAEAFF
clone size: -; D gene: TRBD1; V gene: TRBV30; J gene: TRBJ2-7; CDR3 protein: CAWSALTGALYEQYF
clone size: once; D gene: -; V gene: TRBV7-9; J gene: -; CDR3 protein: CASSAPLGGSQFF
clone size: -; D gene: -; V gene: TRBV4-1; J gene: TRBJ1-5; CDR3 protein: CASSPEGAGLYQPQHF
clone size: few; D gene: -; V gene: TRBV28; J gene: TRBJ1-5; CDR3 protein: CASADSNQPQHF
clone size: -; D gene: TRBD1; V gene: TRBV28; J gene: TRBJ2-7; CDR3 protein: CASSQDRGSSYEQYF
clone size: few; D gene: -; V gene: TRBV7-7; J gene: TRBJ1-1; CDR3 protein: CASSLDRNTEAFF
clone size: -; D gene: -; V gene: TRBV29-1; J gene: TRBJ1-1; CDR3 protein: CSVGDGALNTEAFF
clone size: -; D gene: -; V gene: TRBV15; J gene: TRBJ2-1; CDR3 protein: CATSTTPDGNEQFF
clone size: -; D gene: -; V gene: TRBV7-8; J gene: TRBJ2-1; CDR3 protein: CASSLARGGNEQFF
clone size: -; D gene: TRBD2; V gene: TRBV25-1; J gene: TRBJ2-3; CDR3 protein: CASSGAGLAGFLTDTQYF
clone size: once; D gene: TRBD1; V gene: TRBV5-6; J gene: TRBJ2-2; CDR3 protein: CASSYPGQGMIGELFF
clone size: -; D gene: -; V gene: TRBV7-9; J gene: TRBJ2-1; CDR3 protein: CASSSDLLGNEQFF
clone size: -; D gene: -; V gene: TRBV20-1; J gene: TRBJ1-1; CDR3 protein: CSAKGGLNTEAFF
clone size: -; D gene: TRBD2; V gene: TRBV9; J gene: TRBJ2-7; CDR3 protein: CASSGGLTYEQYF
clone size: -; D gene: TRBD1; V gene: TRBV4-1; J gene: TRBJ1-6; CDR3 protein: CASSQVRGQARGENSPLHF
clone size: -; D gene: -; V gene: TRBV25-1; J gene: TRBJ2-2; CDR3 protein: CASSVAGELFF
clone size: -; D gene: TRBD2; V gene: TRBV6-6; J gene: TRBJ2-1; CDR3 protein: CASSSRGGRYNEQFF
clone size: -; D gene: -; V gene: TRBV12-3/TRBV12-4; J gene: TRBJ1-2; CDR3 protein: CASSFLVRDSYGYTF
clone size: -; D gene: TRBD1; V gene: TRBV29-1; J gene: TRBJ1-2; CDR3 protein: CSVEGIQGALYGYTF
clone size: -; D gene: -; V gene: TRBV2; J gene: TRBJ1-5; CDR3 protein: CASRDSNQPQHF
clone size: medium-sized; D gene: TRBD2; V gene: TRBV13; J gene: TRBJ2-5; CDR3 protein: CASSQRLAGLSAGETQYF
clone size: -; D gene: TRBD1; V gene: TRBV7-9; J gene: TRBJ2-1; CDR3 protein: CASSSDRGFNEQFF
clone size: -; D gene: -; V gene: TRBV30; J gene: TRBJ2-2; CDR3 protein: CAWSARDRANTGELFF
clone size: -; D gene: -; V gene: TRBV9; J gene: TRBJ1-1; CDR3 protein: CASSAEIGLNTEAFF
clone size: -; D gene: -; V gene: TRBV6-2/TRBV6-3; J gene: TRBJ2-1; CDR3 protein: CASTSSGWQYNDEQFF
clone size: -; D gene: -; V gene: TRBV20-1; J gene: TRBJ2-1; CDR3 protein: CSVEWNEQFF
clone size: -; D gene: -; V gene: TRBV4-3; J gene: TRBJ2-1; CDR3 protein: CASSPTWGEWEQFF
clone size: once; D gene: -; V gene: TRBV11-2; J gene: TRBJ2-3; CDR3 protein: CASSSLSGDTQYF
clone size: -; D gene: -; V gene: TRBV29-1; J gene: TRBJ1-2; CDR3 protein: CSVAPQGHYGYTF
clone size: -; D gene: TRBD1; V gene: TRBV7-9; J gene: TRBJ1-2; CDR3 protein: CASSPGTGGFGYTF
clone size: -; D gene: TRBD1; V gene: TRBV19; J gene: TRBJ2-6; CDR3 protein: CASSQGVANVLTF